The T cell receptor beta chain under discussion was sequenced for a study of shared clonotypes between healthy human individuals. General observations from the study: Blood was the only sampled material, and tissue repertoires likely differ.

On this clone: The antigen remains unidentified.

Each subset's genomic DNA was split evenly across several immunoSEQ plates. Some clones are missing from TCRdb's copy, which holds only in-frame ones; the method was immunoSEQ multiplex PCR. The sample contains fewer than 600,000 clones, about four fifths of which appear only once. All of the donors resided in Nashville, Tennessee, and each was a Caucasian adult. The V gene lost 4 bases and the J gene lost 7 bases, with 17 bases spanning the gap. Germline V gene data show CDR1 as SGHNT and CDR2 as YYREEE (reference sequence). This CDR3 is 14 amino acids long. The clonotype originates from a woman aged 35 to 49 in good health. Some clones in this sample may be carry-over from other donors' samples. The genes are TRBV5-4 and TRBJ1-2; possibly TRBD1 for D (6 bases). Sequencing used PBMCs. The CDR3 region is CASSPETGAGGYTF. The CDR3 DNA follows: TGTGCCAGCAGCCCAGAGACGGGGGCAGGTGGCTACACCTTC. The full variable domain, with the rest looked up from reference TRBV5-4 and TRBJ1-2, is ETGVTQSPTHLIKTRGQQVTLRCSSQSGHNTVSWYQQALGQGPQFIFQYYREEENGRGNFPPRFSGLQFPNYSSELNVNALELDDSALYLCASSPETGAGGYTFGSGTRLTVV.